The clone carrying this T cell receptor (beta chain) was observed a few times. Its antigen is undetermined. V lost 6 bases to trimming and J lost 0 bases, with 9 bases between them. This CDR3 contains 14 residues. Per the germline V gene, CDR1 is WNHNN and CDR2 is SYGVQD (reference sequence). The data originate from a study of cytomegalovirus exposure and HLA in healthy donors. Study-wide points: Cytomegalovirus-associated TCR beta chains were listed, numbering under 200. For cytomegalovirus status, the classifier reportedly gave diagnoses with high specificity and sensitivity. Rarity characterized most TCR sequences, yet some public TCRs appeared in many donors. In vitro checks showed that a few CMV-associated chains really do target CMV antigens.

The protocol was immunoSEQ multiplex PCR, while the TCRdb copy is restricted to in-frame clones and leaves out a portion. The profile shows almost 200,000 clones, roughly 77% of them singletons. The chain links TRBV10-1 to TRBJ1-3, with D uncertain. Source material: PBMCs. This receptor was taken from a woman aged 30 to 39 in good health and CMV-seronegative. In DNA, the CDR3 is TGCGCCAGCAGCCCCACAGTCTCTGGAAACACCATATATTTT. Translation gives CASSPTVSGNTIYF.